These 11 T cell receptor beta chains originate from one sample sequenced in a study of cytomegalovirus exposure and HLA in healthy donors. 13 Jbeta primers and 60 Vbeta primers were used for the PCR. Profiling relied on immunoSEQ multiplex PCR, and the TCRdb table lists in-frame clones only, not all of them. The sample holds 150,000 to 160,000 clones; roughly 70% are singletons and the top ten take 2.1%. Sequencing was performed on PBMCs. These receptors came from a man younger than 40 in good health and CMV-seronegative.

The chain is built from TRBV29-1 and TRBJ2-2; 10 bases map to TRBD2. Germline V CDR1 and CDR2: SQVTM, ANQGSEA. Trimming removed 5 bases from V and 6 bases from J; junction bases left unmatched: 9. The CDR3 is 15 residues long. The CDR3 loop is CSVPRTSGVAGELFF. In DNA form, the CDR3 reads TGCAGCGTTCCTCGGACTAGCGGAGTTGCCGGGGAGCTGTTTTTT.

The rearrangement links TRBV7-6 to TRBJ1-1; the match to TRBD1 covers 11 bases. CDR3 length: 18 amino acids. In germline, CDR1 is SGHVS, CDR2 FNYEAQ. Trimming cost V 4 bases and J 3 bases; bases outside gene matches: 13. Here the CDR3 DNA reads TGTGCCAGCAGCTCGGGGCCGGACAGGGGGCGTTTCGACACTGAAGCTTTCTTT. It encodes CASSSGPDRGRFDTEAFF.

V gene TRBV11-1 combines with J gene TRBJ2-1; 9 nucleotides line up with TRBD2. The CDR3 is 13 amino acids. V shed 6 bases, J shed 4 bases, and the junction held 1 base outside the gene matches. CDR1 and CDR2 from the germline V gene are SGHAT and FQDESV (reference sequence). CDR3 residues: CASRTSGYNEQFF. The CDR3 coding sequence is TGTGCCAGCAGGACTAGCGGTTACAATGAGCAGTTCTTC.

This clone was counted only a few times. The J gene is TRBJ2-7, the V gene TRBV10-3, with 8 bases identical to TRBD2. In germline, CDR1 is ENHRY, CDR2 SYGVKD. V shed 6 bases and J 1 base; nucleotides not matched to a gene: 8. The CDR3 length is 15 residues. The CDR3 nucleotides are TGTGCCATCAGCGCCCGGGAGGGGGTATCCTACGAGCAGTACTTC. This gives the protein CAISAREGVSYEQYF.

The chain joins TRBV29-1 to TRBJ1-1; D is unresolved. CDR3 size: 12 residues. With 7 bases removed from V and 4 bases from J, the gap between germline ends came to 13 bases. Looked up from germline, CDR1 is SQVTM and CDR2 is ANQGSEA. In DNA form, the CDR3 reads TGCAGCGGCGGTTTAATACCCACTGAAGCTTTCTTT. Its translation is CSGGLIPTEAFF.

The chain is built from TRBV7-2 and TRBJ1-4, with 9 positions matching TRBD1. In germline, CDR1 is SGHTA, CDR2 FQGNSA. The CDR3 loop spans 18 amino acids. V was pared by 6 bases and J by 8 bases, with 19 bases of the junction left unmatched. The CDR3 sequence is CASRPGKTDRGEEEKLFF. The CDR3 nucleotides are TGTGCCAGCAGGCCAGGCAAAACGGACAGGGGAGAAGAAGAAAAACTGTTTTTT.

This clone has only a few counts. DNA for the CDR3: TGCAGTGCTAGGCGGGGGGTGGCCCTCCACTTT. Translated: CSARRGVALHF. The J gene is TRBJ1-6, the V gene TRBV20-1; tentative D call: TRBD1 (5 bases). The CDR3 is 11 residues long. V was trimmed by 3 bases and J by 14 bases, leaving 11 bases between them. CDR1 is DFQATT and CDR2 is SNEGSKA in the germline V gene (reference sequence).

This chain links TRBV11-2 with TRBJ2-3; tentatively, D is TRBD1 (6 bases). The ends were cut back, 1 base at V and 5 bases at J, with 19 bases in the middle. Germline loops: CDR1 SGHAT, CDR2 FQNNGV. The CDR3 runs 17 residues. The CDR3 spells CASSLGYRQGFRDTQYF. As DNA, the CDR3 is TGTGCCAGCAGCTTAGGGTATCGGCAGGGGTTTCGAGATACGCAGTATTTT.

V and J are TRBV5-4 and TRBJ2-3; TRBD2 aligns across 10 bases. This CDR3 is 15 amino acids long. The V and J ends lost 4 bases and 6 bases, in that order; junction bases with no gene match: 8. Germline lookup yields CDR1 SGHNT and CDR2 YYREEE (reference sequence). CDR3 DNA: TGTGCCAGCAGCCCCAGCGGGGGGGCATCTGATACGCAGTATTTT. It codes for CASSPSGGASDTQYF.

CDR3 sequence: CASSPGGTYNEQFF. The CDR3 bases are TGTGCCAGCAGCCCCGGGGGGACTTACAATGAGCAGTTCTTC. The rearrangement links TRBV5-6 to TRBJ2-1; 7 bases are a match to TRBD2. Germline lookup yields CDR1 SGHDT and CDR2 YYEEEE. J lost 4 bases, V lost 4 bases, and 5 bases had no gene match. This CDR3 contains 14 residues.

CDR3 in amino acids: CSAKQGAAYEQYF. CDR3 DNA sequence: TGCAGCGCTAAACAGGGGGCAGCCTACGAGCAGTACTTC. V gene TRBV29-1 combines with J gene TRBJ2-7, with 9 positions matching TRBD1. V was clipped by 7 bases and J by 2 bases; unmatched bases: 6. The CDR3 has 13 residues. CDR1 SQVTM and CDR2 ANQGSEA come from the germline V gene.